This T cell receptor beta chain was identified in a study of blood T cell repertoires in COVID-19. Study-level background: Sources were T cells, B-cell-depleted T cells, or PBMCs; the material itself was cDNA or gDNA.

This clone was seen more than once but under ten times. As originally analysed: Reference gene primers were amplified, and this amplification served to estimate nucleated cell counts. The data were produced by immunoSEQ multiplex PCR, yet TCRdb's version contains in-frame clones alone and is incomplete. V and J calls and clone size come straight from that table; D and trimming were deduced from the DNA. The data hold 110,000 or so clones, with roughly 80% observed a single time. Per germline, CDR1 SQVTM and CDR2 ANQGSEA. The CDR3 has 13 amino acids. The V and J ends lost 7 bases and 0 bases, in that order; junction bases with no gene match: 4.

The clonotype was recovered from a woman aged 40 to 50 with acute or convalescent COVID-19. The sequencing sample was made of peripheral blood. V and J are TRBV29-1 and TRBJ2-3, with TRBD2 identical over 7 bases. The CDR3 region has the DNA TGCAGCGGGAAGCGGGGAAGCACAGATACGCAGTATTTT. Its protein is CSGKRGSTDTQYF.